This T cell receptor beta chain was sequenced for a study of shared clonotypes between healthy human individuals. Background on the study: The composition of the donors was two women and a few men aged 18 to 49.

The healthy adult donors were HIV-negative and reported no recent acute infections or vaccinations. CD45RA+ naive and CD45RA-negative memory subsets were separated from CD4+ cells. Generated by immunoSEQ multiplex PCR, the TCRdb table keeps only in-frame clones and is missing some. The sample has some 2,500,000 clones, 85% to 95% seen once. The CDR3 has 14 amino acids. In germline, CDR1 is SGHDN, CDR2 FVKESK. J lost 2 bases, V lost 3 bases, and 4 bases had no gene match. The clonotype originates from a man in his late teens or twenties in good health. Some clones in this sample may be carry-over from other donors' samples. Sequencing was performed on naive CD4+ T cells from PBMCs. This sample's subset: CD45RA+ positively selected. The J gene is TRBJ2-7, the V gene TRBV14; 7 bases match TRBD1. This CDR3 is CASSHRQGAYEQYF. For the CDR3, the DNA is TGTGCCAGCAGCCACCGACAGGGTGCCTACGAGCAGTACTTC.